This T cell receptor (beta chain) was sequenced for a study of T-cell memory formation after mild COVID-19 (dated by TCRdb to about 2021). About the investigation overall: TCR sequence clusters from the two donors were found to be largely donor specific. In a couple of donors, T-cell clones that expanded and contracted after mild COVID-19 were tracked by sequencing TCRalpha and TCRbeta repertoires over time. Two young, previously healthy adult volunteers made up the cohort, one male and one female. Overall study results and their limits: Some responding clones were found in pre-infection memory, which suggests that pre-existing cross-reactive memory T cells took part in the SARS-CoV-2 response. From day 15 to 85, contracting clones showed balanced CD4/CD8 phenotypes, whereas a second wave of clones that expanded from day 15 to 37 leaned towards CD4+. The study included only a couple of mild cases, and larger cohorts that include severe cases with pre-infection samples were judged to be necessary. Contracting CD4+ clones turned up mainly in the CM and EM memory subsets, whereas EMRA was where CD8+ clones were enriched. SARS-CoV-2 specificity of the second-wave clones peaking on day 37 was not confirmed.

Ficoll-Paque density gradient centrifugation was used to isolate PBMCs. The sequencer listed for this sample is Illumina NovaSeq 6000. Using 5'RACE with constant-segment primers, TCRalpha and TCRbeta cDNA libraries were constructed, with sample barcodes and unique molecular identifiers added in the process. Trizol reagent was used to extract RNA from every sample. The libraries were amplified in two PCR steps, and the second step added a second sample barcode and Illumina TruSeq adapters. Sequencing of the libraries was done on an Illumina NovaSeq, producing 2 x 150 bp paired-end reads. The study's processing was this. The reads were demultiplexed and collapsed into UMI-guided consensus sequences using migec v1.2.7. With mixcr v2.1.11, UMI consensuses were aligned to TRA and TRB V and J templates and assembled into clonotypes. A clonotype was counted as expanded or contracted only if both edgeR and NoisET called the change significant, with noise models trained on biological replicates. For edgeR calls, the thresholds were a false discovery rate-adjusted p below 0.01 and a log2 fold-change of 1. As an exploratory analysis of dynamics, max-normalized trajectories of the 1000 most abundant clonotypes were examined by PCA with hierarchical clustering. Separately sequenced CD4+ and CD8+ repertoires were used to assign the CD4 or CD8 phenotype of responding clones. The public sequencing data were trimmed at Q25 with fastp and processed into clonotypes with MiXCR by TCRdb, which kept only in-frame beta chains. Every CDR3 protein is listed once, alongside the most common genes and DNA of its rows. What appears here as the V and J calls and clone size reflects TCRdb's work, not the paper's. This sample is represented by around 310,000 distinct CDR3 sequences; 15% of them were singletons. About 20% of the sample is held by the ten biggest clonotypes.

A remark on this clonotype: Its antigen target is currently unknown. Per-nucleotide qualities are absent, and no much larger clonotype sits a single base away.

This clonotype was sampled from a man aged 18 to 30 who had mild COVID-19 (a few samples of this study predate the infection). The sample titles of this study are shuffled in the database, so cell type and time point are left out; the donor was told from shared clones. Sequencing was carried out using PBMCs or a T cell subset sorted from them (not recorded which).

The bases read TGTGCCAGCAGTTTAGCCGAGGGCGCTGAAGCTTTCTTT. Its protein is CASSLAEGAEAFF. The rearrangement combines TRBV12-3 or TRBV12-4 with TRBJ1-1, with the D gene too uncertain to name. The CDR3 sequence holds 13 residues, the cysteine and phenylalanine included. The only DNA kept is the CDR3, 39 bases in frame from the first base. The junction carries 8 bases between V and J, which are trimmed by 0 bases and 6 bases respectively.